One and the same sample provided the 3 T cell receptor beta chains below, sequenced in a study of a mutant IDH1 vaccine in newly diagnosed glioma. Regarding time point: baseline, week 1 (first vaccination visit). The treatment was: pre-vaccination baseline after standard-of-care therapy. The assay was immunoSEQ multiplex PCR, and TCRdb's table has in-frame clones only and misses some. The sample holds roughly 70,000 clones, around 82% seen once. The sequencing here drew on peripheral blood mononuclear cells (PBMCs), taken from a glioma patient treated with radiotherapy, temozolomide or both. Receptor source: a woman between 18 and 29 years old with glioma. Some clones in this sample may be carry-over from other donors' samples.

The chain employs TRBV5-4 and TRBJ2-5; 13 nucleotides align to TRBD2. The germline V gene has CDR1 SGHNT and CDR2 YYREEE (reference sequence). CDR3 length equals 16 residues. With 2 bases clipped from V and 4 bases from J, the junction kept 5 bases outside the gene matches. The CDR3: CASSLARTSGRETQYF. Here the CDR3 DNA reads TGTGCCAGCAGCTTAGCTAGGACTAGCGGGAGAGAGACCCAGTACTTC.

This clone was seen a few times. This chain uses TRBV7-6 with TRBJ1-1; D call uncertain. The germline V gene encodes CDR1 SGHVS and CDR2 FNYEAQ. The CDR3 covers 15 residues. Between the trimmed V and J ends, which lost 5 bases and 0 bases, there was a span of 13 bases. CDR3: CASSPQTLLNTEAFF. The CDR3 coding sequence is TGTGCCAGCAGCCCGCAAACACTTCTGAACACTGAAGCTTTCTTT.

The chain combines TRBV4-1 with TRBJ1-6; maybe TRBD1 (5 bases). The length of the CDR3 is 16 residues. Per the germline V gene, CDR1 is MGHRA and CDR2 is YSYEKL. Trimming cost V 3 bases and J 10 bases, with 19 bases left between them. DNA for the CDR3: TGCGCCAGCAGCCACCCATCGGGGGAATTTTTGTCACCCCTCCACTTT. Translation: CASSHPSGEFLSPLHF.